This T cell receptor beta chain is drawn from a study of human T cells and chemical hapten exposure. As for the study in general: Patients received weekly diphenylcyclopropenone doses to the scalp throughout the approximately 23-week study. Recorded diagnoses among the mostly female patients were alopecia areata, totalis or universalis.

Time point specified: patch test 2, 6 weeks after DPC sensitization. Treatment reported: therapeutic diphenylcyclopropenone sensitization with weekly scalp DPC. Total RNA was extracted from unfractionated whole blood. Per germline, CDR1 LGHDT and CDR2 YNNKEL (reference sequence). This CDR3 spans 14 amino acids. V shed 0 bases and J 4 bases; nucleotides not matched to a gene: 2. MiXCR, run by TCRdb on the RACE reads, gives a single entry per CDR3 protein. The top ten hold 4% to 5.5% of the sample, which has under 100,000 distinct CDR3 sequences, more than 9% seen once. Note on this clonotype: A single base separates this from a much larger clone, so it may be a read error.

This receptor was identified in a woman in her forties or fifties with alopecia areata. Some clones in this sample may be carry-over from other donors' samples. The sequences come from whole blood, collected in connection with sensitization to the hapten diphenylcyclopropenone (DPC). This chain uses TRBV3-1 with TRBJ1-1; the match to TRBD1 covers 7 bases. This chain's CDR3 is CASSQDQGVTEAFF. The CDR3 coding sequence is TGTGCCAGCAGCCAAGATCAGGGGGTCACTGAAGCTTTCTTT.